The 6 T cell receptor beta chains below all came from one sample that was sequenced in a study of identical twins. TCRdb called the 5' RACE reads again in MiXCR, with one record for every CDR3 protein. The table shows around 370,000 distinct CDR3 sequences, with approximately 8.8% occurring only once. Sequenced: naive T cells sorted from blood. These receptors originate from a woman in her forties or fifties in good health.

This clonotype was seen repeatedly, ten times or more. The V gene is TRBV5-1, the J gene TRBJ2-1; 10 positions match TRBD2. This CDR3 has 15 residues. CDR1 is SGHRS, CDR2 YFSETQ, per germline. With 7 bases clipped from V and 8 bases from J, the junction kept 12 bases outside the gene matches. This CDR3 is CASEALGTSDYEQFF. The CDR3 coding sequence is TGCGCCAGCGAGGCCCTTGGGACTAGCGACTATGAGCAGTTCTTC. Full variable domain (missing parts from reference TRBV5-1 and TRBJ2-1): KAGVTQTPRYLIKTRGQQVTLSCSPISGHRSVSWYQQTPGQGLQFLFEYFSETQRNKGNFPGRFSGRQFSNSRSEMNVSTLELGDSALYLCASEALGTSDYEQFFGPGTRLTVL.

Concerning this clonotype itself: It may be a read error: a sequence one base away is much more abundant. V is TRBV29-1 and J is TRBJ2-2; possibly TRBD1 or TRBD2 for D (5 bases each). Per germline, CDR1 SQVTM and CDR2 ANQGSEA. CDR3 size: 12 residues. CDR3 coding DNA: TGCAGCGTTTTTTGGGGGACCGGGGTGCTGTTTTTT. This translates into CSVFWGTGVLFF.

This clonotype has a handful of counts. The V call is TRBV20-1, the J call TRBJ2-6, with D possibly TRBD2 on 5 matching bases. The ends were cut back, 1 base at V and 1 base at J, with 14 bases in the middle. The CDR3 consists of 17 residues. CDR1 is DFQATT, CDR2 SNEGSKA, per germline (reference sequence). The CDR3 DNA follows: TGCAGTGCTAGAGCGGGGAATTTCCCTTCTGGGGCCAACGTCCTGACTTTC. Translation gives CSARAGNFPSGANVLTF.

J is TRBJ2-3 and V is TRBV29-1; D not certain. This CDR3 contains 15 residues. Germline assignment: CDR1 SQVTM and CDR2 ANQGSEA. Trimming removed 2 bases at V and 3 bases at J, with 15 bases between. Here the CDR3 DNA reads TGCAGCGTTGAATCCCCCCGGCGAGGTACAGATACGCAGTATTTT. Protein sequence: CSVESPRRGTDTQYF.

There are many counts of this clonotype. The chain joins TRBV29-1 to TRBJ2-7; D possibly uses TRBD1 or TRBD2 (6 bases each). Germline V lookup: CDR1 SQVTM, CDR2 ANQGSEA. The CDR3 totals 12 residues. The ends were cut back, 7 bases at V and 5 bases at J, with 15 bases in the middle. The CDR3 spells CSALGGHNEQYF. In DNA, the CDR3 is TGCAGCGCCCTTGGGGGGCATAACGAGCAGTACTTC.

This clonotype has just a few counts. CDR3 in DNA: TGCGCCAGCAGCCGTCGGGACAGGCAACAAGAGACCCAGTACTTC. It specifies CASSRRDRQQETQYF. The chain is built from TRBV4-1 and TRBJ2-5; 8 nucleotides align to TRBD1. There are 15 residues in the CDR3. V lost 4 bases and J lost 2; bases outside the gene matches: 6. The germline CDR1 and CDR2 sequences are MGHRA and YSYEKL.